Listed here is a single T cell receptor beta chain. The sample comes from a study of blood T cell repertoires in COVID-19. V lost 3 bases to trimming and J lost 4 bases; unmatched junction nucleotides: 3. Per the germline V gene, CDR1 is SNHLY and CDR2 is FYNNEI. The CDR3 contains 14 residues. Only in-frame clones appear in the TCRdb table, and some are missing; sequencing was by immunoSEQ multiplex PCR. Of approximately 280,000 clones listed, approximately 86% were seen once; the top ten hold roughly 2.6%. All enrollees were about 18 to 89 years old and from about two dozen US areas. Cohort allocation depended upon clinical history that participants reported. Recovered status applied to Cohort 3 donors who had two consecutive negative PCRs. It also applied to those with clearance or with symptom resolution.

This receptor was taken from a young woman who had recovered from COVID-19. Sequencing input: PBMCs or T cells enriched from blood (not recorded which). The chain is built from TRBV2 and TRBJ2-5; TRBD2 matches 9 bases. The DNA for the CDR3 is TGTGCCAGCAGTGACGGCGGGGGGGGAGAGACCCAGTACTTC. Amino acids: CASSDGGGGETQYF.